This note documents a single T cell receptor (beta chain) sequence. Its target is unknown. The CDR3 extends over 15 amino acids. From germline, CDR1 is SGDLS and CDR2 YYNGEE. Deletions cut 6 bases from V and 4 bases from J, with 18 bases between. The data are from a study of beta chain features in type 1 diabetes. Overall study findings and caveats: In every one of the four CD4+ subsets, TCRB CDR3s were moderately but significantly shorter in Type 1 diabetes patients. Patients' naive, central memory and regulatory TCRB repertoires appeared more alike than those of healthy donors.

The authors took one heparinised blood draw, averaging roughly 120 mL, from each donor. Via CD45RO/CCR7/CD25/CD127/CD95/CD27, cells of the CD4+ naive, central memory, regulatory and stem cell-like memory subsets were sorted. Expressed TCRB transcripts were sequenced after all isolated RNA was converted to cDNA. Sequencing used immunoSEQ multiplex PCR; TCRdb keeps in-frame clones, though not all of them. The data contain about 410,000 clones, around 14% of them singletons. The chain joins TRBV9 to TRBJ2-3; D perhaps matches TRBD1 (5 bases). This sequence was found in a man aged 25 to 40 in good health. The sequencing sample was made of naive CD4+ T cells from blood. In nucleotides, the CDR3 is TGTGCCAGCACCACCTCAGCAGGGATGGCAGATACGCAGTATTTT. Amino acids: CASTTSAGMADTQYF.